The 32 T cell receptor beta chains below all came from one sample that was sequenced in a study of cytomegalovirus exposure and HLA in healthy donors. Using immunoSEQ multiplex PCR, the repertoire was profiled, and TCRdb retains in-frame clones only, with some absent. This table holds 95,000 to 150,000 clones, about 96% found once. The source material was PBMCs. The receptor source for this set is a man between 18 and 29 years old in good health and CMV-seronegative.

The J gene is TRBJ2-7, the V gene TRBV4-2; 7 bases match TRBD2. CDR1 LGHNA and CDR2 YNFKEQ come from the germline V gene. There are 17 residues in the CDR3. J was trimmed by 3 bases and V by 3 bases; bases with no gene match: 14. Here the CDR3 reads CASSHSPALAVIYEQYF. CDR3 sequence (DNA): TGTGCCAGCAGCCATTCCCCGGCGCTAGCGGTGATCTACGAGCAGTACTTC.

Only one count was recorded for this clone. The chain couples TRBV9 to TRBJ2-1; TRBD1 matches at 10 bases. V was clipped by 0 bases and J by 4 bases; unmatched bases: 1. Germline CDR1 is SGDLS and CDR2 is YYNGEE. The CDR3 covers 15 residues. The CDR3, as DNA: TGTGCCAGCAGCGTAGGACAGGGGGCATACAATGAGCAGTTCTTC. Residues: CASSVGQGAYNEQFF.

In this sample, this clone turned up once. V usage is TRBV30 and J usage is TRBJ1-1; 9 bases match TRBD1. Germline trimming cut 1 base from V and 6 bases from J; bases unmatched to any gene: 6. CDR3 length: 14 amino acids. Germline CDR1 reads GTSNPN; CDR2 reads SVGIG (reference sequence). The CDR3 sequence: CAWSETGGVAEAFF. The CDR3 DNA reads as TGTGCCTGGAGTGAAACAGGGGGCGTTGCTGAAGCTTTCTTT.

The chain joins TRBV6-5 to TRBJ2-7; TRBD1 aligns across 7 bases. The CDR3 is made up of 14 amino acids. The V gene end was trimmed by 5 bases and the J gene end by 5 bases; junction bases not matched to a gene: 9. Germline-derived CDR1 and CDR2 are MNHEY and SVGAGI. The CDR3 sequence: CASSTRQGRDEQYF. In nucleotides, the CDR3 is TGTGCCAGCAGTACGAGACAGGGTAGGGACGAGCAGTACTTC.

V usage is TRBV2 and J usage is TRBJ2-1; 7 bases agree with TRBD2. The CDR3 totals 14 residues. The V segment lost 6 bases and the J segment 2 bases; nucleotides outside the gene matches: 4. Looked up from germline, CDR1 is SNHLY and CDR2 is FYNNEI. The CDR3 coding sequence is TGTGCCAGCAGCTTAGCGGGCCCCTACAATGAGCAGTTCTTC. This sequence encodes CASSLAGPYNEQFF.

The CDR3 spells CASSYGSGANYGYTF. DNA of the CDR3: TGTGCCAGCAGCTACGGGTCGGGGGCTAACTATGGCTACACCTTC. V gene TRBV6-4 combines with J gene TRBJ1-2; D possibly corresponds to TRBD1 (5 bases). The CDR3 totals 15 residues. Germline V gives CDR1 MRHNA, CDR2 SNTAGT. Trimming cost V 6 bases and J 0 bases, with 14 bases left between them.

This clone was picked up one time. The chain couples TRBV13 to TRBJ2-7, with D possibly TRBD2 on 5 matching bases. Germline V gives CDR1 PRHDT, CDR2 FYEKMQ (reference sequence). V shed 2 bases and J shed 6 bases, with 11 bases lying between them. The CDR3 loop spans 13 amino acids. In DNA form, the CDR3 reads TGTGCCAGCAGCTTATCGGGGAGTCCCGAGCAGTACTTC. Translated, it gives CASSLSGSPEQYF.

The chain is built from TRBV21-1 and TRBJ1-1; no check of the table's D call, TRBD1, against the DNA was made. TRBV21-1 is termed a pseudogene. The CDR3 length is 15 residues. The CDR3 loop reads CARRTGGASNTEAFF. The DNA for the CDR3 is TGTGCCAGGAGAACAGGGGGCGCATCGAACACTGAAGCTTTCTTT.

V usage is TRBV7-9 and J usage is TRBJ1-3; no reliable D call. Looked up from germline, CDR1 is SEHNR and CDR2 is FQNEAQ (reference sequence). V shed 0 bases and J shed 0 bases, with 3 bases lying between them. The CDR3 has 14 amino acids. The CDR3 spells CASSLAASGNTIYF. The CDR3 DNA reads TGTGCCAGCAGCTTAGCAGCCTCTGGAAACACCATATATTTT.

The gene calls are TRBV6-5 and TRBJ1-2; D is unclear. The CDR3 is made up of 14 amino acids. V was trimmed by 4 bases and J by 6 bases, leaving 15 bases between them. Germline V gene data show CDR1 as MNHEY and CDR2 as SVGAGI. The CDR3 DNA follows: TGTGCCAGCAGTTTTTCGGGGTCAAGGCATGGCTACACCTTC. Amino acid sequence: CASSFSGSRHGYTF.

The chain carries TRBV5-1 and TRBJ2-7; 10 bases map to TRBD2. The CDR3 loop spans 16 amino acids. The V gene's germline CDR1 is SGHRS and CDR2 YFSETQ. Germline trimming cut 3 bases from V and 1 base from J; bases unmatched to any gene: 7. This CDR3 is CASSSLTSGYSYEQYF. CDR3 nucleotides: TGCGCCAGCAGCTCGTTGACTAGCGGGTATTCCTACGAGCAGTACTTC.

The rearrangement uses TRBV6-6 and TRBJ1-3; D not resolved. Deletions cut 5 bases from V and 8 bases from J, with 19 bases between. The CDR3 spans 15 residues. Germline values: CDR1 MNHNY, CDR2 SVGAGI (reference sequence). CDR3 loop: CASSPRWPNADTIYF. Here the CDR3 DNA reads TGTGCCAGCAGTCCGAGGTGGCCCAACGCGGACACCATATATTTT.

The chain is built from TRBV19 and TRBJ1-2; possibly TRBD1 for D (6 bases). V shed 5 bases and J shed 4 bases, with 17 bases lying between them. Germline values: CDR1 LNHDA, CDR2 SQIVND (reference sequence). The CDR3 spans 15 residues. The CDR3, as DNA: TGTGCCAGTAGTCCCCAGCAGGGGAGTCCCTATGGCTACACCTTC. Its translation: CASSPQQGSPYGYTF. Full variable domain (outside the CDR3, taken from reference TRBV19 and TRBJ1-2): DGGITQSPKYLFRKEGQNVTLSCEQNLNHDAMYWYRQDPGQGLRLIYYSQIVNDFQKGDIAEGYSVSREKKESFPLTVTSAQKNPTAFYLCASSPQQGSPYGYTFGSGTRLTVV.

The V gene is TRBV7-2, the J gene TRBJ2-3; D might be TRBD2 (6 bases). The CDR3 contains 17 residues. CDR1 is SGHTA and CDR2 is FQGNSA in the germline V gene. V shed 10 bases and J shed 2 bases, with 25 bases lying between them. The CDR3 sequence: CATQPRPGLTFTDTQYF. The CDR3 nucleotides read TGTGCCACCCAACCTCGACCGGGACTTACTTTCACAGATACGCAGTATTTT.

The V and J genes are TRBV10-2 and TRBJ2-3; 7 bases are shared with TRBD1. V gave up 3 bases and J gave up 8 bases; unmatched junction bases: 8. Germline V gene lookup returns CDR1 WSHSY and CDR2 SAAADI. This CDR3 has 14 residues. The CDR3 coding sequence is TGCGCCAGCAGTGACACAGGGGATCCTGGTACGCAGTATTTT. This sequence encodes CASSDTGDPGTQYF.

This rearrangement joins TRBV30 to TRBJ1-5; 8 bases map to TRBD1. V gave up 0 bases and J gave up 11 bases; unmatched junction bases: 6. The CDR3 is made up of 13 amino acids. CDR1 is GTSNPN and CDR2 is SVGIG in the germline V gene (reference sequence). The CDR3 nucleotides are TGTGCCTGGAGTGTACAGGGGGATGGGACCCAGCATTTT. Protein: CAWSVQGDGTQHF.

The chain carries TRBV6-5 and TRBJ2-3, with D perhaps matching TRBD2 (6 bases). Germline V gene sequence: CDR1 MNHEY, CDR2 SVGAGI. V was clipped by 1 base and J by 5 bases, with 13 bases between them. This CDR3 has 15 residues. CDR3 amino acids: CASSYYGEEGDTQYF. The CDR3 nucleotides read TGTGCCAGCAGTTACTATGGGGAGGAAGGAGATACGCAGTATTTT.

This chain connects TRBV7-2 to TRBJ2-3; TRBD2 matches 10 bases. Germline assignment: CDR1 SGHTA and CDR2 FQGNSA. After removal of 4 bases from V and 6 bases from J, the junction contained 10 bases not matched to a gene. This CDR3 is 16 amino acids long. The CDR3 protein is CASSSGAGGGADTQYF. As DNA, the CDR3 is TGTGCCAGCAGCTCCGGAGCGGGAGGGGGGGCGGATACGCAGTATTTT.

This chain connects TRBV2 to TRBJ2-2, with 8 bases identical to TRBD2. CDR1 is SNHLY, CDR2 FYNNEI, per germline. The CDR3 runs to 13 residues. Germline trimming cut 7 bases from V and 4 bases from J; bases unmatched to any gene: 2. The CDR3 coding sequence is TGTGCCAGCAACGCGGGAGGCACCGGGGAGCTGTTTTTT. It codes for CASNAGGTGELFF.

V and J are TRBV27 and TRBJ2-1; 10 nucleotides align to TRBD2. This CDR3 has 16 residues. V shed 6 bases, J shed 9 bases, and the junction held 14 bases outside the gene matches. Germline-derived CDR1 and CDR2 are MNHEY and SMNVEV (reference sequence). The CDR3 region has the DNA TGTGCCAGCAGCCGAGAATCTAGCGGGAGCGGTATTGAGCAGTTCTTC. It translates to CASSRESSGSGIEQFF.

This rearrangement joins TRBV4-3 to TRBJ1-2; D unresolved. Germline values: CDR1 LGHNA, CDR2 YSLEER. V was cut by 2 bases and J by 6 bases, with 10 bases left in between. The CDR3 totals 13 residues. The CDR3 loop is CASSQPGEDGYTF. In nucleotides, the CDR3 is TGCGCCAGCAGCCAACCCGGGGAGGATGGCTACACCTTC.

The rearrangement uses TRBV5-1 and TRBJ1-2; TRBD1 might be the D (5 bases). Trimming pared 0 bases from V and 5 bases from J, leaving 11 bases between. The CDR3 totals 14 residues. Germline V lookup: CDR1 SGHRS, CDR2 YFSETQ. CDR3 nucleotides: TGCGCCAGCAGCTTGGAGACAGACGGTTATGGCTACACCTTC. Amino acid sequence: CASSLETDGYGYTF.

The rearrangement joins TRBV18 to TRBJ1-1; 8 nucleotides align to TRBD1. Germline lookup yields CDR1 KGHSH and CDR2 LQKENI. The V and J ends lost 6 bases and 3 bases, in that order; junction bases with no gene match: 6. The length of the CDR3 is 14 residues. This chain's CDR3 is CASSYRGLDTEAFF. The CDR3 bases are TGTGCCAGCTCGTACAGGGGGTTGGACACTGAAGCTTTCTTT.

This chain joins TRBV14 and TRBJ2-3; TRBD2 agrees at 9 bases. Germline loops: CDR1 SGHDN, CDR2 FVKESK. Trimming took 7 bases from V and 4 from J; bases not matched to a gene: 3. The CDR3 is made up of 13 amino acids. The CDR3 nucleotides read TGTGCCAGCAACGGACTAGCGTCAGATACGCAGTATTTT. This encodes CASNGLASDTQYF.

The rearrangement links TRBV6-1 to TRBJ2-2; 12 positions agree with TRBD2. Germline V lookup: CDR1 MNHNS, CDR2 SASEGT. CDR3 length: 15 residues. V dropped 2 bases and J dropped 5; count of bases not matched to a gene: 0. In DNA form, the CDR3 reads TGTGCCAGCAGTGAACTAGCGGGGGGGACCGGGGAGCTGTTTTTT. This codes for CASSELAGGTGELFF.

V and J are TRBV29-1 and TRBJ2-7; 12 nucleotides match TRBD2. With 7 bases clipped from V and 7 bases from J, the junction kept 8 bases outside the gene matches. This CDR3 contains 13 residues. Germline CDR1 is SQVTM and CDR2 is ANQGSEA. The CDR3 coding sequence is TGCAGCGCATGGACTAGCGGGGTGGGGGAGCAGTACTTC. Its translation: CSAWTSGVGEQYF.

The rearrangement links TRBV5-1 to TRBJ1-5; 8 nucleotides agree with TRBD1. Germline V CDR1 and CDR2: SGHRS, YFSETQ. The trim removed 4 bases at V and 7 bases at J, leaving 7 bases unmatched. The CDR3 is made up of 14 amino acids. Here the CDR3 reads CASSPTGAGQPQHF. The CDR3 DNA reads TGCGCCAGCAGCCCGACAGGGGCTGGGCAGCCCCAGCATTTT. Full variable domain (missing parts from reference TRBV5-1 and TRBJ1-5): KAGVTQTPRYLIKTRGQQVTLSCSPISGHRSVSWYQQTPGQGLQFLFEYFSETQRNKGNFPGRFSGRQFSNSRSEMNVSTLELGDSALYLCASSPTGAGQPQHFGDGTRLSIL.

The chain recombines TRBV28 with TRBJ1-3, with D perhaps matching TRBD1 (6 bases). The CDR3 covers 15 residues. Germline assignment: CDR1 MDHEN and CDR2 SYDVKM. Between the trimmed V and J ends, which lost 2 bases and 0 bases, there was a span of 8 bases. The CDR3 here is CASSLQGFSGNTIYF. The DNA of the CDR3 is TGTGCCAGCAGTTTACAGGGGTTCTCTGGAAACACCATATATTTT. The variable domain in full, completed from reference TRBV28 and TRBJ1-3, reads DVKVTQSSRYLVKRTGEKVFLECVQDMDHENMFWYRQDPGLGLRLIYFSYDVKMKEKGDIPEGYSVSREKKERFSLILESASTNQTSMYLCASSLQGFSGNTIYFGEGSWLTVV.

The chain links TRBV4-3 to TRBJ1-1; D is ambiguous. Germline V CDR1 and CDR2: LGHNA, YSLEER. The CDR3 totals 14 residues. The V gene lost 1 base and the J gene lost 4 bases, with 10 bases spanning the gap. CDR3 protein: CASSQVSGSTEAFF. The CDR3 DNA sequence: TGCGCCAGCAGCCAAGTCAGTGGGAGCACTGAAGCTTTCTTT.

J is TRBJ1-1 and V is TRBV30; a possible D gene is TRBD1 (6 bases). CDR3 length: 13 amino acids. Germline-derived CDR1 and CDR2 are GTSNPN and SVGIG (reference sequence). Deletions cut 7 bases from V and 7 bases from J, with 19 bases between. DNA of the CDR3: TGTGCCTCCCCGGCAGGGGAAAACCGTGAAGCTTTCTTT. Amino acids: CASPAGENREAFF.

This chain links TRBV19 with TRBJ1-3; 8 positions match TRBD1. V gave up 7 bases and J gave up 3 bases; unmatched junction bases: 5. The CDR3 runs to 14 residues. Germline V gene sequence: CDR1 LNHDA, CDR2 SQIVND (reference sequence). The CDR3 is CASTTDRGGNTIYF. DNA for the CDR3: TGTGCCAGTACCACCGACAGGGGTGGAAACACCATATATTTT.

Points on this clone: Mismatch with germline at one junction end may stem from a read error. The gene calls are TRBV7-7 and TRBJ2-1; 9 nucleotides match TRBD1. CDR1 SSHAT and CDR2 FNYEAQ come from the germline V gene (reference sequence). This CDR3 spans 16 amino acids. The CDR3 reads CASSQAGTGPYNEQFF. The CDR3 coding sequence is TGTGCTAGCAGCCAAGCCGGGACAGGGCCCTACAATGAGCAGTTCTTC.